A selection of T cell receptor beta chains follows, all from one sample in a study of shared clonotypes between healthy human individuals. The method was immunoSEQ multiplex PCR; TCRdb's version includes in-frame clones alone and lacks a portion of them. In the table there are about 2.1 million clones, 93% of which are singletons. Sequencing was carried out using naive CD8+ T cells from PBMCs. The receptors here all came from a man aged 18 to 29 in good health. Some clones in this sample may be carry-over from other donors' samples. The CDR3 runs from the conserved cysteine through the conserved F or W.

v_call,j_call,cdr3_aa
TRBV27,TRBJ2-4,CASSPLIAGVKNIQYF
TRBV9,TRBJ1-3,CASSVEGRVNTIYF
TRBV5-4,TRBJ2-1,CASSLGGGSGNEQFF
TRBV7-8,TRBJ1-2,CASSSTVTGTTYGYTF
TRBV28,TRBJ1-3,CASSPPGQGTSSGNTIYF
TRBV27,TRBJ1-5,CASSLSPRVSNQPQHF
TRBV15,TRBJ2-5,CATSGSSQETQYF
TRBV27,TRBJ2-1,CASSSLLAGTFPLDNEQFF
TRBV4-1,TRBJ2-2,CASSQGGITGELFF
TRBV30,TRBJ1-1,CAWNYRDRGYTEAFF
TRBV28,TRBJ2-7,CASSSTFRGAGEQYF
TRBV28,TRBJ2-7,CASSPDRGYEQYF
TRBV27,TRBJ1-1,CASSLSPGYMNTEAFF
TRBV19,TRBJ1-2,CASSALRTSDYGYTF
TRBV11-2,TRBJ1-3,CASSLEMAYSGNTIYF
TRBV30,TRBJ2-1,CAWSPNYNEQFF
TRBV7-8,TRBJ2-1,CASSLGWEQFF
TRBV29-1,TRBJ1-2,CSVEHLRVYTF
TRBV6-5,TRBJ1-5,CASSYSEDQPQHF
TRBV5-5,TRBJ2-1,CASSFVLGGGGEQFF
TRBV29-1,TRBJ2-1,CSVEAGHLLYNEQFF
TRBV19,TRBJ1-2,CASREREGGRGGYTF
TRBV19,TRBJ2-1,CATKERSYNEQFF
TRBV6-5,TRBJ2-3,CASSTTGVDTQYF
TRBV19,TRBJ1-2,CASSMVGSENGYTF
TRBV7-3,TRBJ2-3,CASSERTSLSTDTQYF
TRBV2,TRBJ1-1,CASSPEGWAEAFF
TRBV7-9,TRBJ2-1,CASCNSRLAGDYNEQFF
TRBV4-1,-,CASSQGRGPYEQYF
TRBV11-2,TRBJ1-2,CASGWVRGVGYTF
TRBV6-1,TRBJ1-5,CASSPQGITQPQHF
TRBV6-6,TRBJ2-7,CASSYPRHYEQYF
TRBV2,TRBJ2-5,CASSGSGSDKETQYF
TRBV15,TRBJ1-2,CATSRDLAYYGYTF
TRBV7-9,TRBJ1-3,CASSLERWGRGVSGNTIYF
TRBV7-9,TRBJ2-1,CASPTTWDREDEQFF
TRBV27,TRBJ2-7,CASSFFGTGGYEQYF
TRBV19,TRBJ2-7,CASSPRTSRRLYEQYF
TRBV27,TRBJ2-1,CASRQGAYEQFF
TRBV28,TRBJ2-2,CASSKDRANTGELFF
TRBV27,TRBJ1-1,CASSFGLMNTEAFF
TRBV5-1,TRBJ2-1,CASSLAPGLAGNEQFF
TRBV11-2,TRBJ2-7,CASSLGRSEQYF
TRBV2,TRBJ2-7,CASSEAHGTLFNRYF
TRBV27,TRBJ1-2,CASSLSRTGDGYTF
TRBV9,TRBJ2-5,CASSPTRQAGETQYF
TRBV28,TRBJ2-3,CASTIFGTDTQYF
TRBV19,TRBJ2-1,CASSSKWSGVEQFF
TRBV29-1,TRBJ1-3,CSVAGGAWGNTIYF
TRBV29-1,TRBJ2-5,CSVEMASREETQYF
TRBV19,TRBJ1-4,CAGVDGQALRSTNEKLFF
TRBV9,TRBJ2-3,CASSPSGTRTDTQYF
TRBV1,TRBJ2-1,CTSSQARREQFF
TRBV5-3,TRBJ2-1,CARSHDARTNNYNEQFF
TRBV19,TRBJ2-3,CASSPNLVPIEWTSGRDTQYF
TRBV9,TRBJ2-1,CASSERDYSSYNEQFF
TRBV29-1,TRBJ2-1,CSAGTSGNRQFF
TRBV30,TRBJ2-3,CAWAFRGSTDTQYF
TRBV10-3,TRBJ2-1,CAISRYPDGDDEQFF